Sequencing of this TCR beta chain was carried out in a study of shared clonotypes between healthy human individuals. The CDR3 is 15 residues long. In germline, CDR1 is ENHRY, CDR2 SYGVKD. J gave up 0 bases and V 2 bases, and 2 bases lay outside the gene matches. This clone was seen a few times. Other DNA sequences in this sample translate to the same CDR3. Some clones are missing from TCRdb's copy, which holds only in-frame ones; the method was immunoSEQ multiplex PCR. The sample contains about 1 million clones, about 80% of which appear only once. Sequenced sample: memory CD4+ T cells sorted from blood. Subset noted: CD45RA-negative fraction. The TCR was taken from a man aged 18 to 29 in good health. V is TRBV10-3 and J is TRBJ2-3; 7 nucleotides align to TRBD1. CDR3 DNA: TGTGCCATCAGTGAGCCGGGACAGAGCACAGATACGCAGTATTTT. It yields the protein CAISEPGQSTDTQYF.